The sequence of this T cell receptor (beta chain) was determined in a study of response to subunit inactivated influenza vaccine (dated 2018 in TCRdb). As for the study more broadly: Deep quantitative T cell receptor repertoire profiling was used in the study to track responses to a trivalent subunit inactivated influenza vaccine.

The investigation overall reported the following: It was suggested by the authors that each seasonal influenza vaccination may recruit only a limited number of new T cells.

The library was generated by RT-PCR. Sequencing used an Illumina HiSeq 2500. TCRdb reran the public reads through fastp at Q25 and MiXCR, keeping productive beta chains. Rows matching on CDR3 protein sequence are summarized as one entry with the most common DNA and genes. For this sample the table gives approximately 730,000 distinct CDR3 sequences, of which approximately 15% were detected only once. The top ten constitute 6% to 8% of the sample. Looking up the germline V gene (reference sequence) yields CDR1 DFQATT and CDR2 SNEGSKA. The CDR3 spans 16 residues, from the cysteine through the phenylalanine. CDR3 DNA is the only sequence kept; it has 48 bases, read in frame from the first base. Compared with germline, V lacks 5 bases and J lacks 0 bases; bases without a gene match: 8. Notes on this clonotype: There is no known antigen for this receptor. No much larger clonotype is one base removed from it; base qualities were not supplied.

The source of this sequence is a man aged 45-65 years who received an inactivated influenza vaccine. Donor details come from another sample of the same person, matched by shared clones. Recombination joined TRBV20-1 with TRBJ2-3, with 10 bases aligning to TRBD2. Specimen: PBMCs from blood, collected around 14 days before vaccination. CDR3 reads: CSAPNLLAGSTDTQYF. In nucleotide form, the sequence is TGCAGTGCTCCAAACTTACTAGCGGGGAGCACAGATACGCAGTATTTT.